These 31 T cell receptor beta chains share one sample of origin, sequenced in a study of blood T cell repertoires in COVID-19. Measured with immunoSEQ multiplex PCR; TCRdb has only the in-frame clones, and not every one. The sample includes about 360,000 clones, over 75% of them seen just once. The sequencing input was PBMCs or T cells enriched from blood (not recorded which). Receptors originate from a man aged 40-49 years in a cohort exposed to, infected with or recovered from COVID-19 (not recorded which).

This sequence joins TRBV28 and TRBJ1-5; tentative D call: TRBD1 (6 bases). CDR1 and CDR2 (germline): MDHEN, SYDVKM. The CDR3 totals 15 residues. V was shortened by 3 bases and J by 3 bases, with 12 bases between the two germline ends. CDR3 sequence reads: CASSFGGANNQPQHF. For the CDR3, the DNA is TGTGCCAGCAGTTTTGGGGGCGCGAACAATCAGCCCCAGCATTTT.

V and J are TRBV19 and TRBJ2-7; TRBD1 is a possible D gene (5 bases). The CDR3 is 12 amino acids. CDR1 is LNHDA and CDR2 is SQIVND in the germline V gene (reference sequence). Trimming shortened V by 4 bases and J by 6 bases, and 10 bases separated the two germline ends. As DNA, the CDR3 is TGTGCCAGTAGTAGCAGGGTATCCGAGCAGTACTTC. This gives the protein CASSSRVSEQYF.

V and J are TRBV28 and TRBJ2-1; 8 positions match TRBD2. The CDR3 extends over 15 amino acids. With V trimmed by 6 bases and J by 7 bases, 11 bases remained unmatched. The V gene's germline CDR1 is MDHEN and CDR2 SYDVKM. Here the CDR3 DNA reads TGTGCCAGCAGCTCCGGGACTAGGGTAGGGAATGAGCAGTTCTTC. It codes for CASSSGTRVGNEQFF. The whole variable domain, filled in from reference TRBV28 and TRBJ2-1, reads DVKVTQSSRYLVKRTGEKVFLECVQDMDHENMFWYRQDPGLGLRLIYFSYDVKMKEKGDIPEGYSVSREKKERFSLILESASTNQTSMYLCASSSGTRVGNEQFFGPGTRLTVL.

The CDR3 DNA follows: TGTGCCAGCTCACCACAAGGCGGGTTCGAAGCTTTCTTT. Its translation: CASSPQGGFEAFF. V usage is TRBV18 and J usage is TRBJ1-1; no clear D. The germline V gene has CDR1 KGHSH and CDR2 LQKENI. V was trimmed by 1 base and J by 8 bases, leaving 11 bases between them. The CDR3 is 13 amino acids.

This chain joins TRBV18 and TRBJ2-7, with D possibly matching TRBD2 (6 bases). V was trimmed by 3 bases and J by 3 bases, leaving 15 bases between them. The CDR3 runs to 15 residues. The germline CDR1 and CDR2 sequences are KGHSH and LQKENI. CDR3 loop: CASSPNSGVNYEQYF. DNA for the CDR3: TGTGCCAGCTCACCTAATTCGGGGGTTAACTACGAGCAGTACTTC.

The chain has TRBV27 and TRBJ1-1; D is unclear. Between the trimmed V and J ends, which lost 1 base and 1 base, there was a span of 4 bases. CDR3 length equals 13 residues. CDR1 is MNHEY, CDR2 SMNVEV, per germline (reference sequence). CDR3 bases: TGTGCCAGCAGTTTATACGGGAACACTGAAGCTTTCTTT. This gives the protein CASSLYGNTEAFF.

The rearrangement joins TRBV29-1 to TRBJ2-5; 7 bases are a match to TRBD1. Germline CDR1 SQVTM, CDR2 ANQGSEA. The ends lost 4 bases at V and 0 bases at J; junction bases unmatched: 5. The length of the CDR3 is 14 residues. The CDR3 DNA follows: TGCAGCGTTGCACCGGGACAGCACCAAGAGACCCAGTACTTC. It codes for CSVAPGQHQETQYF. Full variable domain (rest looked up from reference TRBV29-1 and TRBJ2-5): SAVISQKPSRDICQRGTSLTIQCQVDSQVTMMFWYRQQPGQSLTLIATANQGSEATYESGFVIDKFPISRPNLTFSTLTVSNMSPEDSSIYLCSVAPGQHQETQYFGPGTRLLVL.

The V gene is TRBV28, the J gene TRBJ2-7; 7 bases are shared with TRBD1. CDR1 and CDR2 (germline): MDHEN, SYDVKM. The CDR3 contains 12 residues. J was trimmed by 2 bases and V by 6 bases; bases with no gene match: 1. The DNA of the CDR3 is TGTGCCAGCAGGGGACAGACCTACGAGCAGTACTTC. It translates to CASRGQTYEQYF.

V is TRBV9 and J is TRBJ1-4, with D possibly being TRBD1 (6 bases). The CDR3 extends over 14 amino acids. The V and J ends lost 0 bases and 7 bases respectively, with 10 bases between them. Germline CDR1 reads SGDLS; CDR2 reads YYNGEE. The CDR3 DNA is TGTGCCAGCAGCGTAGGAAGGGGGAGTGAAAAACTGTTTTTT. As protein: CASSVGRGSEKLFF.

The chain links TRBV5-1 to TRBJ2-7; 8 positions agree with TRBD2. The germline V gene has CDR1 SGHRS and CDR2 YFSETQ. CDR3 size: 15 residues. V lost 0 bases, J lost 0 bases, and 2 bases stayed unmatched. The CDR3 spells CASSLGGTSSYEQYF. CDR3 DNA: TGCGCCAGCAGCTTGGGTGGGACTAGCTCCTACGAGCAGTACTTC.

For the CDR3, the DNA is TGTGCCAGCAGCTTCTACTCCACAGATACGCAGTATTTT. Protein product: CASSFYSTDTQYF. The chain joins TRBV5-8 to TRBJ2-3; D not resolved. Per the germline V gene, CDR1 is SGHTS and CDR2 is YDEGEE. V lost 2 bases to trimming and J lost 2 bases, with 6 bases between them. CDR3 length: 13 residues. The variable domain in full, completed from reference TRBV5-8 and TRBJ2-3, reads EAGVTQSPTHLIKTRGQQATLRCSPISGHTSVYWYQQALGLGLQFLLWYDEGEERNRGNFPPRFSGRQFPNYSSELNVNALELEDSALYLCASSFYSTDTQYFGPGTRLTVL.

CDR3 sequence: CASSQNRGANEKLFF. The DNA for the CDR3 is TGTGCCAGCAGCCAAAACAGGGGTGCTAATGAAAAACTGTTTTTT. The rearrangement uses TRBV3-1 (or the pseudogene TRBV3-2) and TRBJ1-4; 7 bases agree with TRBD1. The CDR3 has 15 residues. V was pared by 2 bases and J by 3 bases, with 3 bases of the junction left unmatched. The germline V gene has CDR1 LGHDT and CDR2 YNNKEL (reference sequence).

Points on this clone: The sample contains more than one DNA sequence encoding this CDR3. This sequence joins TRBV30 and TRBJ1-6, with D perhaps TRBD1 (6 bases). Germline V lookup: CDR1 GTSNPN, CDR2 SVGIG (reference sequence). V was cut by 1 base and J by 2 bases, with 9 bases left in between. The CDR3 is 15 amino acids. The CDR3 region is CAWSGRTAYNSPLHF. The CDR3 nucleotides read TGTGCCTGGAGTGGTCGGACAGCCTATAATTCACCCCTCCACTTT.

The count of this clone is one. The genes are TRBV6-5 and TRBJ2-7; 7 bases are shared with TRBD1. CDR3 length equals 14 residues. The V and J ends lost 5 bases and 6 bases, in that order; junction bases with no gene match: 10. Per the germline V gene, CDR1 is MNHEY and CDR2 is SVGAGI. The CDR3 sequence is CASSLRTGSLEQYF. The DNA of the CDR3 is TGTGCCAGCAGTCTAAGGACAGGTTCTCTCGAGCAGTACTTC.

This clone has just a few counts. V gene TRBV11-3 combines with J gene TRBJ2-7; tentative D call: TRBD1 (6 bases). Between the trimmed V and J ends, which lost 5 bases and 0 bases, there was a span of 11 bases. CDR1 is SGHNT, CDR2 YENEEA, per germline. The length of the CDR3 is 14 residues. CDR3 loop: CASSRGQSSYEQYF. CDR3 DNA: TGTGCCAGCAGCAGAGGACAGAGCTCCTACGAGCAGTACTTC.

V is TRBV3-1 (or the pseudogene TRBV3-2) and J is TRBJ2-1; D gene uncertain. Germline V gene lookup returns CDR1 LGHDT and CDR2 YNNKEL (reference sequence). The V end was cut by 0 bases, the J end by 4 bases, with 10 bases between. This CDR3 has 15 amino acids. The CDR3 is CASSQEVGTYNEQFF. CDR3 DNA sequence: TGTGCCAGCAGCCAAGAGGTCGGTACGTACAATGAGCAGTTCTTC.

The chain carries TRBV7-2 and TRBJ1-5; TRBD1 aligns across 7 bases. Germline loops: CDR1 SGHTA, CDR2 FQGNSA. V was clipped by 5 bases and J by 4 bases; unmatched bases: 8. This CDR3 contains 15 residues. CDR3 amino acids: CASSIWDSPNQPQHF. CDR3 DNA sequence: TGTGCCAGCAGCATCTGGGACAGTCCAAATCAGCCCCAGCATTTT. The full variable domain, completed using reference TRBV7-2 and TRBJ1-5, is GAGVSQSPSNKVTEKGKDVELRCDPISGHTALYWYRQSLGQGLEFLIYFQGNSAPDKSGLPSDRFSAERTGGSVSTLTIQRTQQEDSAVYLCASSIWDSPNQPQHFGDGTRLSIL.

CDR3 sequence (DNA): TGTGCCAGCAGCACGAGTAGCTCTGGGGCCAACGTCCTGACTTTC. It specifies CASSTSSSGANVLTF. The V and J genes are TRBV3-1 (or the pseudogene TRBV3-2) and TRBJ2-6, with D unclear. The CDR3 is made up of 15 amino acids. Looked up from germline, CDR1 is LGHDT and CDR2 is YNNKEL (reference sequence). Between the trimmed V and J ends, which lost 5 bases and 0 bases, there was a span of 8 bases.

The chain is built from TRBV18 and TRBJ2-5, with D possibly TRBD2 on 6 matching bases. Germline CDR1 reads KGHSH; CDR2 reads LQKENI. The CDR3 totals 15 residues. Trimming removed 3 bases from V and 5 bases from J, with 16 bases in between. CDR3 nucleotides: TGTGCCAGCTCACCGGGTCCGGGAGCTCGGGAGACCCAGTACTTC. Translation: CASSPGPGARETQYF.

The chain links TRBV19 to TRBJ2-7; 8 bases map to TRBD2. From germline, CDR1 is LNHDA and CDR2 SQIVND (reference sequence). V lost 5 bases and J lost 2; bases outside the gene matches: 11. The CDR3 extends over 16 amino acids. CDR3 sequence: CASSPSHREGTYEQYF. The CDR3 DNA sequence: TGTGCCAGTAGTCCAAGCCACCGGGAGGGTACCTACGAGCAGTACTTC. The full variable domain, with the rest looked up from reference TRBV19 and TRBJ2-7, is DGGITQSPKYLFRKEGQNVTLSCEQNLNHDAMYWYRQDPGQGLRLIYYSQIVNDFQKGDIAEGYSVSREKKESFPLTVTSAQKNPTAFYLCASSPSHREGTYEQYFGPGTRLTVT.

This clone was detected only once. The V call is TRBV3-1 (or the pseudogene TRBV3-2), the J call TRBJ1-4, with TRBD1 matching 10 bases. The CDR3 runs to 16 residues. Germline CDR1 LGHDT, CDR2 YNNKEL (reference sequence). The V gene end was trimmed by 3 bases and the J gene end by 6 bases; junction bases not matched to a gene: 7. The CDR3 loop reads CASSHRDRGRYEKLFF. The CDR3 DNA reads as TGTGCCAGCAGCCATCGGGACAGGGGACGTTATGAAAAACTGTTTTTT.

The chain is built from TRBV28 and TRBJ1-2; 7 bases line up with TRBD1. V was pared by 3 bases and J by 6 bases, with 4 bases of the junction left unmatched. The CDR3 loop spans 13 amino acids. Looked up from germline, CDR1 is MDHEN and CDR2 is SYDVKM. The CDR3 region has the DNA TGTGCCAGCAGTTTTCCCGACAGGGATGGCTACACCTTC. Protein product: CASSFPDRDGYTF.

The genes are TRBV7-9 and TRBJ1-5; 10 bases fit TRBD1. The CDR3 spans 16 residues. Unmatched junction bases numbered 4, after V lost 0 bases and J lost 5 bases. CDR1 and CDR2 from the germline V gene are SEHNR and FQNEAQ (reference sequence). The chain's CDR3 is CASSLAGTGAHQPQHF. DNA of the CDR3: TGTGCCAGCAGCTTAGCGGGGACAGGGGCCCATCAGCCCCAGCATTTT.

This chain connects TRBV5-1 to TRBJ2-7; 8 bases map to TRBD2. Looked up from germline, CDR1 is SGHRS and CDR2 is YFSETQ. V was pared by 4 bases and J by 2 bases, with 5 bases of the junction left unmatched. CDR3 length equals 14 residues. The CDR3 bases are TGCGCCAGCAGCGTTCAAGCGGGAGCCTACGAGCAGTACTTC. It is translated as CASSVQAGAYEQYF.

V usage is TRBV5-8 and J usage is TRBJ2-3, with TRBD2 identical over 7 bases. The germline gives CDR1 SGHTS, CDR2 YDEGEE. Trimming cost V 4 bases and J 5 bases; bases outside gene matches: 13. This CDR3 has 16 residues. DNA for the CDR3: TGTGCCAGCAGCGCCTTACGAGGGAGGGAAGTAGATACGCAGTATTTT. It yields the protein CASSALRGREVDTQYF.

This sequence joins TRBV27 and TRBJ2-1; TRBD2 is a possible D gene (5 bases). Germline CDR1 MNHEY, CDR2 SMNVEV (reference sequence). The CDR3 consists of 15 residues. The V end was cut by 7 bases, the J end by 0 bases, with 13 bases between. The CDR3 region is CASKSGRSSYNEQFF. For the CDR3, the DNA is TGTGCCAGCAAGAGCGGCCGAAGCTCCTACAATGAGCAGTTCTTC.

V usage is TRBV7-9 and J usage is TRBJ2-7; perhaps TRBD1 as D (6 bases). The germline V gene encodes CDR1 SEHNR and CDR2 FQNEAQ (reference sequence). Deletions cut 10 bases from V and 2 bases from J, with 15 bases between. The CDR3 totals 13 residues. The CDR3 nucleotides are TGTGCCACCAACAGGGACCCCGCCTACGAGCAGTACTTC. It specifies CATNRDPAYEQYF.

The chain has TRBV30 and TRBJ2-5, with a weak D call TRBD1 (7 bases). The CDR3 contains 14 residues. The germline gives CDR1 GTSNPN, CDR2 SVGIG (reference sequence). V was clipped by 2 bases and J by 3 bases, with 13 bases between them. CDR3 protein: CAWSQGGQKETQYF. In DNA form, the CDR3 reads TGTGCCTGGAGTCAGGGGGGACAGAAAGAGACCCAGTACTTC.

The chain carries TRBV4-2 and TRBJ1-2; TRBD1 matches at 7 bases. Germline CDR1 is LGHNA and CDR2 is YNFKEQ. The CDR3 length is 15 residues. Trimming took 0 bases from V and 4 from J; bases not matched to a gene: 5. The CDR3 loop is CASSQDERGRYGYTF. In DNA form, the CDR3 reads TGTGCCAGCAGCCAAGATGAGAGGGGGCGCTATGGCTACACCTTC.

This clone appeared a few times. The V and J genes are TRBV3-1 (or the pseudogene TRBV3-2) and TRBJ1-6, with D possibly being TRBD1 (6 bases). CDR1 and CDR2 (germline): LGHDT, YNNKEL (reference sequence). This CDR3 has 14 amino acids. V was cut by 5 bases and J by 6 bases, with 11 bases left in between. CDR3 in DNA: TGTGCCAGCAGCATTACAGGGAGTAATTCACCCCTCCACTTT. Translating it yields CASSITGSNSPLHF.

The chain is built from TRBV5-4 and TRBJ2-2; 9 bases are a match to TRBD2. CDR1 SGHNT and CDR2 YYREEE come from the germline V gene (reference sequence). After removal of 3 bases from V and 3 bases from J, the junction contained 6 bases not matched to a gene. The CDR3 contains 16 residues. In DNA, the CDR3 is TGTGCCAGCAGCTCAAAAAGGACTAGCGACACCGGGGAGCTGTTTTTT. Amino acid sequence: CASSSKRTSDTGELFF.